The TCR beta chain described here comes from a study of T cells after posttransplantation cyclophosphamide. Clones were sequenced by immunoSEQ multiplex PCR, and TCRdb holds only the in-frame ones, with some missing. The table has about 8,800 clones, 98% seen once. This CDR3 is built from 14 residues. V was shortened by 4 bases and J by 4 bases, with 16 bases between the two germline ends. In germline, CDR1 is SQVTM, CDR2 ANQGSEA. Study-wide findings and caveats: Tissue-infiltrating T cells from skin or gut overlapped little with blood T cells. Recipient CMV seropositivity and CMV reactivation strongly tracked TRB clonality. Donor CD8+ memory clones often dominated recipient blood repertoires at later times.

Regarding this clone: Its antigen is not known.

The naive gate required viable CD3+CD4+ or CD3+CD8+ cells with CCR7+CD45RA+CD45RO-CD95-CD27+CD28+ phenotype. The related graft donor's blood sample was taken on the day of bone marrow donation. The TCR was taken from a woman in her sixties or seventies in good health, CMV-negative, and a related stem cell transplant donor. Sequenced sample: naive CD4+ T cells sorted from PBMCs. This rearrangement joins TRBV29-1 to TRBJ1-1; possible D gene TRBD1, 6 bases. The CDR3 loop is CSVVYRVGTTEAFF. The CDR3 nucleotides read TGCAGCGTTGTGTACAGGGTTGGTACCACTGAAGCTTTCTTT.